One and the same sample provided the 4 T cell receptor beta chains below, sequenced in a study of T cells in Graves' hyperthyroidism and ophthalmopathy. TCR beta CDR3 sequences were amplified from RNA transcripts. The TCR CDR3 first-round RT-PCR relied on the HTBI primer set. Via MiXCR, TCRdb re-called the multiplex PCR reads, giving one row per CDR3 protein. Of approximately 400,000 distinct CDR3 sequences in the sample, around a sixth were seen once. The specimen was blood. The receptors here all came from a man between 18 and 29 years old with Graves' ophthalmopathy.

The gene calls are TRBV25-1 and TRBJ1-4; D remains ambiguous. The V end lost 2 bases, the J end lost 1 base, and 8 bases lay between the germline ends. The CDR3 length is 15 residues. Germline lookup yields CDR1 MGHDK and CDR2 SYGVNS. This CDR3 is CASSETALTNEKLFF. The DNA for the CDR3 is TGTGCCAGCAGTGAAACGGCCCTAACTAATGAAAAACTGTTTTTT.

The CDR3 loop reads CASKGDGNTIYF. The CDR3 nucleotides read TGTGCCAGCAAAGGGGACGGAAACACCATATATTTT. The chain couples TRBV28 to TRBJ1-3; TRBD1 might be the D (5 bases). V gave up 7 bases and J gave up 4 bases, with 8 bases separating them. Looked up from germline, CDR1 is MDHEN and CDR2 is SYDVKM. The CDR3 length is 12 residues.

This clonotype appeared many times. The chain joins TRBV12-3 or TRBV12-4 to TRBJ2-7; TRBD1 agrees at 10 bases. The CDR3 is 14 amino acids. Germline trimming cut 5 bases from V and 5 bases from J; bases unmatched to any gene: 6. The CDR3 spells CASSPGQGKDEQYF. The CDR3, as DNA: TGTGCCAGCAGTCCGGGACAGGGGAAGGACGAGCAGTACTTC.

There are a few counts of this clonotype. The V call is TRBV5-1, the J call TRBJ2-3, with TRBD1 identical over 7 bases. The junction had 10 bases not matched to a gene; V was cut back by 3 bases and J by 9 bases. The CDR3 is 14 residues long. Germline V gene lookup returns CDR1 SGHRS and CDR2 YFSETQ. This CDR3 is CASSSGTEATTQYF. CDR3 DNA: TGCGCCAGCAGCTCAGGGACAGAGGCAACGACGCAGTATTTT.